This T cell receptor (beta chain) originates from a study of cytomegalovirus exposure and HLA in healthy donors. Study-wide context: Membership in the Caucasian-associated ancestry cluster was found for about four fifths of approximately 400 genotyped donors.

Study-level findings and limits: Among TCR beta chains, those listed as cytomegalovirus-associated numbered 164.

Looked up from germline, CDR1 is KGHSH and CDR2 is LQKENI. This CDR3 is 13 amino acids long. With regard to this clone: What it recognizes is unknown. One junction end disagrees with the germline gene, perhaps due to a read error.

The primer mix had 60 Vbeta and 13 Jbeta primers. Method: immunoSEQ multiplex PCR; TCRdb's copy keeps in-frame clones and lacks some. Among 200,000 to 250,000 clones listed, approximately 88% were seen once. The TCR sequence derives from a boy aged 2-15 years in good health and CMV-seronegative. The chain carries TRBV18 and TRBJ1-2; TRBD1 is a possible D gene (5 bases). Sequencing was done on a sample of PBMCs. The chain's CDR3 is CASLPAREGGYTF. For the CDR3, the DNA is TGTGCCAGCTTACCAGCCAGGGAGGGTGGCTACACCTTC.